Following are 21 T cell receptor beta chains from one sample sequenced in a study of blood T cells in healthy people across ages. Combining a sample-barcoded 5' primer with a J-beta primer mix, a second PCR ran for 7 to 11 cycles. TCRdb recomputed calls from the 5' RACE reads with MiXCR, one row per CDR3 protein. The sample has roughly 730,000 distinct CDR3 sequences; more than 55% are singletons. Material: blood. These receptors originate from a man between 40 and 49 years old in good health.

As concerns this clonotype: The junction and the germline gene differ at one end; a read error may be behind it. The chain employs TRBV7-2 and TRBJ2-3; 8 nucleotides match TRBD2. The V gene's germline CDR1 is SGHTA and CDR2 FQGNSA. The CDR3 is made up of 15 amino acids. The CDR3 sequence: CSSSGSGRFTDTQYF. In DNA form, the CDR3 reads TGTTCCAGCAGCGGAAGCGGGAGATTCACAGATACGCAGTATTTT.

The V and J genes are TRBV12-3 or TRBV12-4 and TRBJ1-2, with D uncertain. This CDR3 comprises 12 residues. V lost 6 bases to trimming and J lost 7 bases, with 12 bases between them. CDR3 DNA: TGTGCCAGCAGCCTTGGGCGAATTGGCTACACCTTC. This sequence encodes CASSLGRIGYTF.

The rearrangement joins TRBV30 to TRBJ2-5; 9 nucleotides line up with TRBD2. Trimming cost V 3 bases and J 0 bases; bases outside gene matches: 2. The CDR3 runs 14 residues. Germline-derived CDR1 and CDR2 are GTSNPN and SVGIG (reference sequence). In DNA form, the CDR3 reads TGTGCCTGGAGAGGACTAGCGAACCAAGAGACCCAGTACTTC. Protein: CAWRGLANQETQYF.

This clonotype turned up a few times. The V and J genes are TRBV11-3 and TRBJ2-7, with 8 bases fitting TRBD1. This CDR3 is 15 amino acids long. V lost 2 bases to trimming and J lost 3 bases; unmatched junction nucleotides: 6. Germline-derived CDR1 and CDR2 are SGHNT and YENEEA. CDR3 region: CASSLSGQENYEQYF. CDR3 bases: TGTGCCAGCAGCTTATCGGGACAGGAGAACTACGAGCAGTACTTC.

This clonotype was counted a single time. Its ends do not fully match the called genes, so a read error is possible. The chain employs TRBV9 and TRBJ2-6; a weak D match, TRBD1 (5 bases). The CDR3 is 16 amino acids. Germline V gives CDR1 SGDLS, CDR2 YYNGEE. In nucleotides, the CDR3 is TGTGCCAGCAGCGCCCCGGCCTCTTCTGGGGCCAACGCCCTGACTTTC. It translates to CASSAPASSGANALTF. The variable domain in full, completed from reference TRBV9 and TRBJ2-6, reads DSGVTQTPKHLITATGQRVTLRCSPRSGDLSVYWYQQSLDQGLQFLIQYYNGEERAKGNILERFSAQQFPDLHSELNLSSLELGDSALYFCASSAPASSGANALTFGAGSRLTVL.

This chain's CDR3 is CATSRDKAVWFF. Written as DNA, the CDR3 is TGTGCCACCAGCAGAGACAAGGCAGTTTGGTTCTTC. The chain joins TRBV15 to TRBJ2-1; D unresolved. The V gene lost 0 bases and the J gene lost 15 bases, with 12 bases spanning the gap. This CDR3 has 12 amino acids. From germline, CDR1 is LNHNV and CDR2 YYDKDF (reference sequence).

This clonotype was seen repeatedly, ten times or more. V gene TRBV29-1 combines with J gene TRBJ2-7; TRBD1 matches at 7 bases. CDR1 SQVTM and CDR2 ANQGSEA come from the germline V gene. With 4 bases clipped from V and 3 bases from J, the junction kept 3 bases outside the gene matches. This CDR3 is built from 12 residues. The CDR3 DNA is TGCAGCGTTGGACAGGGAAACTACGAGCAGTACTTC. Amino acid sequence: CSVGQGNYEQYF.

CDR3 amino acids: CASRKIRGGDQPQHF. The DNA for the CDR3 is TGTGCCAGCAGGAAGATACGGGGGGGCGATCAGCCCCAGCATTTT. V usage is TRBV28 and J usage is TRBJ1-5; tentative D call: TRBD1 (6 bases). The germline V gene encodes CDR1 MDHEN and CDR2 SYDVKM. The CDR3 sequence is 15 residues long. The ends were cut back, 6 bases at V and 5 bases at J, with 17 bases in the middle.

This clonotype was counted a few times. The chain recombines TRBV29-1 with TRBJ2-3; D remains unclear. The CDR3 length is 11 residues. The V gene's germline CDR1 is SQVTM and CDR2 ANQGSEA. V was shortened by 6 bases and J by 3 bases, with 7 bases between the two germline ends. The CDR3 nucleotides are TGCAGCGTCTCTGCAACAGATACGCAGTATTTT. Translated: CSVSATDTQYF.

The chain has TRBV29-1 and TRBJ2-5, with D unresolved. The CDR3 length is 14 residues. Germline V lookup: CDR1 SQVTM, CDR2 ANQGSEA. The germline V and J ends were trimmed by 2 bases and 1 base, with 11 bases remaining between them. The CDR3 DNA sequence: TGCAGCGTTGAATGGGAAACAGCCCAAGAGACCCAGTACTTC. It translates to CSVEWETAQETQYF.

This sequence joins TRBV20-1 and TRBJ2-6; tentatively, D is TRBD1 (6 bases). V was trimmed by 5 bases and J by 3 bases, leaving 8 bases between them. The CDR3 consists of 13 residues. Per the germline V gene, CDR1 is DFQATT and CDR2 is SNEGSKA (reference sequence). This chain's CDR3 is CSAAGDGANVLTF. The CDR3 DNA reads as TGCAGTGCTGCAGGGGATGGGGCCAACGTCCTGACTTTC.

This chain joins TRBV10-3 and TRBJ1-2, with TRBD1 matching 9 bases. This CDR3 region has 16 residues. CDR1 and CDR2 (germline): ENHRY, SYGVKD. V lost 3 bases, J lost 4 bases, and 9 bases stayed unmatched. CDR3 sequence: CAISDYGTGSSYGYTF. The CDR3 DNA follows: TGTGCCATCAGTGACTACGGGACAGGGTCTTCCTATGGCTACACCTTC.

The genes are TRBV10-2 and TRBJ2-5, with D perhaps TRBD2 (6 bases). Trimming cost V 10 bases and J 4 bases, with 19 bases left between them. The CDR3 loop spans 14 amino acids. Germline CDR1 is WSHSY and CDR2 is SAAADI. Here the CDR3 reads CATTDGRSSETQYF. CDR3 in DNA: TGCGCCACCACGGACGGGAGAAGTTCAGAGACCCAGTACTTC.

The chain carries TRBV27 and TRBJ1-5; 10 nucleotides align to TRBD1. This CDR3 is built from 18 residues. Germline lookup yields CDR1 MNHEY and CDR2 SMNVEV (reference sequence). V was clipped by 5 bases and J by 1 base; unmatched bases: 11. The CDR3 region has the DNA TGTGCCAGCAGTCCCAGGGACAGGGGTACAAGGAGCAATCAGCCCCAGCATTTT. Its protein product is CASSPRDRGTRSNQPQHF.

This clonotype came up a few times. The chain couples TRBV29-1 to TRBJ1-1; TRBD1 matches 9 bases. Unmatched junction bases numbered 9, after V lost 7 bases and J lost 3 bases. Germline-derived CDR1 and CDR2 are SQVTM and ANQGSEA. The CDR3 runs to 14 residues. The CDR3 reads CSASQGAVDTEAFF. The CDR3 DNA sequence: TGCAGCGCCTCACAGGGGGCAGTTGACACTGAAGCTTTCTTT.

The V gene is TRBV5-1, the J gene TRBJ2-7, with TRBD1 matching over 9 bases. The CDR3 totals 14 residues. Germline-derived CDR1 and CDR2 are SGHRS and YFSETQ. V shed 3 bases, J shed 5 bases, and the junction held 6 bases outside the gene matches. The CDR3 is CASSSTGGTHEQYF. As DNA, the CDR3 is TGCGCCAGCAGCTCGACAGGGGGAACCCACGAGCAGTACTTC.

This clonotype was detected only once. The chain employs TRBV15 and TRBJ1-1, with 8 bases aligning to TRBD1. J lost 5 bases, V lost 1 base, and 6 bases had no gene match. Germline V gene lookup returns CDR1 LNHNV and CDR2 YYDKDF (reference sequence). The CDR3 is made up of 15 amino acids. The CDR3 region is CATSRGDRWETEAFF. The DNA of the CDR3 is TGTGCCACCAGCAGAGGGGACAGGTGGGAAACTGAAGCTTTCTTT.

The V and J genes are TRBV5-1 and TRBJ1-2, with D unclear. Deletions cut 4 bases from V and 2 bases from J, with 15 bases between. The CDR3 is made up of 15 amino acids. Germline V gene lookup returns CDR1 SGHRS and CDR2 YFSETQ. As DNA, the CDR3 is TGCGCCAGCAGCGAACCGGAACAACGGAACTATGGCTACACCTTC. It translates to CASSEPEQRNYGYTF.

The chain links TRBV6-6 to TRBJ2-1; D ambiguous. The J call may be incorrect, as the DNA end agrees better with TRBJ2-7. The CDR3 loop spans 12 amino acids. Looked up from germline, CDR1 is MNHNY and CDR2 is SVGAGI (reference sequence). For the CDR3, the DNA is TGTGCCAGCAGTTCCCAGTCCCGCGAGCAGTACTTC. Its protein is CASSSQSREQYF.

The chain links TRBV20-1 to TRBJ2-5, with D possibly matching TRBD2 (7 bases). The germline V gene encodes CDR1 DFQATT and CDR2 SNEGSKA (reference sequence). The CDR3 covers 15 residues. V lost 5 bases and J lost 5, with 21 bases in between. DNA for the CDR3: TGCAGTGCTCCGATCGACTCGGGGGGCAGGGAGACCCAGTACTTC. This sequence encodes CSAPIDSGGRETQYF.

The CDR3 DNA is TGTGCCAGCAGCCAAGAATTCAGGGGCTCCTACGAGCAGTACTTC. It specifies CASSQEFRGSYEQYF. The genes are TRBV3-1 and TRBJ2-7; D may be TRBD1 (6 bases). The CDR3 runs to 15 residues. In germline, CDR1 is LGHDT, CDR2 YNNKEL (reference sequence). V lost 0 bases and J lost 0, with 9 bases in between.